Listed below are T cell receptor beta chains from one sample, sequenced in a study of CD8 T cells in Susac syndrome. TCRdb ran MiXCR on the immunoSEQ multiplex PCR reads and lists one entry per CDR3 protein. This table has some 150,000 distinct CDR3 sequences, around 95% appearing once. Sequences were obtained from CD4+ T cells from PBMCs. The receptors derive from a human donor with Susac syndrome. Each CDR3 is given with its conserved first and last residue. A D gene is named only where the DNA matches it firmly. The size entry is marked missing in some rows and otherwise reads once, few, many or a size class.

v_gene,d_gene,abundance,len,j_gene,CDR3nt,CDR3aa
TRBV3-1,.,.,15,TRBJ1-1,TGTGCCAGCACCCCAATCGGGGCTCCGAACACTGAAGCTTTCTTT,CASTPIGAPNTEAFF
TRBV27,TRBD1,.,14,TRBJ1-2,TGTGCCAGCAGAGGACAGGGGGGAAACTATGGCTACACCTTC,CASRGQGGNYGYTF
TRBV18,.,.,13,TRBJ1-6,TGTGCCAGCTCGAATAACAGGAATTCACCCCTCCACTTT,CASSNNRNSPLHF
TRBV21-1,.,.,8,TRBJ2-7,TGTGCCCAAAGGGAGCAGTACTTC,CAQREQYF
TRBV5-4,.,.,14,TRBJ1-1,TGTGCCAGCAGAATCGACCCAGTTAATCCTGAAGCTTTCTTT,CASRIDPVNPEAFF
TRBV29-1,.,.,13,TRBJ1-1,TGCAGCGCCGGCGTTATTTTGAACACTGAAGCTTTCTTT,CSAGVILNTEAFF
TRBV18,.,.,13,TRBJ1-2,TGTGCCAGCTCGCCTGGGAAGAGCTATGGCTACACCTTC,CASSPGKSYGYTF
TRBV20-1,.,once,11,TRBJ1-1,TGCAGTGTCGGATATAACACTGAAGCTTTCTTT,CSVGYNTEAFF
TRBV6-6,TRBD1,.,14,TRBJ1-2,TGTGCCAGTTCAAAGGGACAGGGGAGGGATGGCTACACCTTC,CASSKGQGRDGYTF
TRBV15,.,.,15,TRBJ2-7,TGTGCCACCAGCAGAGAAGGGACCACCTCCTACGAGCAGTACTTC,CATSREGTTSYEQYF
TRBV3-1,.,.,14,TRBJ2-3,TGTGCCAGCAGCCAAGAACGGATCACAGATACGCAGTATTTT,CASSQERITDTQYF
TRBV10-3,TRBD2,.,15,TRBJ2-7,TGTGCCATCAGCGGCCCGGCGGGGGGGCCTCGCGAGCAGTACTTC,CAISGPAGGPREQYF
TRBV11-2,.,.,13,TRBJ2-2,TGTGCCAGCAGCTTGAAGTTGGCCGGCGAGCTGTTTTTT,CASSLKLAGELFF
TRBV5-6,.,.,12,TRBJ1-2,TGTGCCAGCAGCTTAGCGTACTATGGCTACACCTTC,CASSLAYYGYTF
TRBV11-3,TRBD1,.,15,TRBJ1-1,TGTGCCAGCAGCAATTCCGGGACAGGGGGAACTGAAGCTTTCTTT,CASSNSGTGGTEAFF
TRBV29-1,.,.,10,TRBJ1-2,TGCAGCGTTGAAGGCAATGGCTACACCTTC,CSVEGNGYTF
TRBV4-1,.,.,15,TRBJ1-1,TGCGCCAGCAGCCAATTGGGACAACCGAACACTGAAGCTTTCTTT,CASSQLGQPNTEAFF
TRBV30,.,.,15,TRBJ2-7,TGTGCCTGGAAGGATATGAGAGGGTCGAGGTACGAGCAGTACTTC,CAWKDMRGSRYEQYF
TRBV7-9,.,.,13,TRBJ1-4,TGTGCCAGCAGCCGGGACGTAGATGAAAAACTGTTTTTT,CASSRDVDEKLFF
TRBV11-2,.,.,15,TRBJ1-2,TGTGCCAGCAGCTTAGAATCCGTCAGGACCGCTCGCTACACCTTC,CASSLESVRTARYTF
TRBV18,.,.,14,TRBJ2-7,TGTGCCAGCTCACCGAGCCACTCCTCCTACGAGCAGTACTTC,CASSPSHSSYEQYF
TRBV20-1,.,.,11,TRBJ1-2,TGCAGTGGAGGGTGGCTCCATGGCTACACCTTC,CSGGWLHGYTF
TRBV29-1,TRBD1,.,15,TRBJ2-7,TGCAGCGTTGAAGACCAGCCGGGACAGGGCTACGAGCAGTACTTC,CSVEDQPGQGYEQYF
TRBV12-3/TRBV12-4,TRBD2,.,15,TRBJ2-5,TGTGCCAGCAACCCCGGACTAGCGACCGAAGAGACCCAGTACTTC,CASNPGLATEETQYF
TRBV6-2/TRBV6-3,.,.,16,TRBJ1-3,TGTGCCAGCAACCCTCGGACCGTAAACTCTGGAAACACCATATATTTT,CASNPRTVNSGNTIYF
TRBV10-3,.,.,15,TRBJ2-3,TGTGCCATCAGTGAGGGGGGCCGTGGCACAGATACGCAGTATTTT,CAISEGGRGTDTQYF
TRBV7-8,.,.,14,TRBJ2-2,TGTGCCAGCAGCCAGTCGCCAGTTCCAGGGGAGCTGTTTTTT,CASSQSPVPGELFF
TRBV20-1,TRBD1,.,14,TRBJ1-6,TGCAGTGCTAGCCGACAGGGGGATAATTCACCCCTCCACTTT,CSASRQGDNSPLHF
TRBV7-2,TRBD2,.,14,TRBJ2-5,TGTGCCAGCAGCCCCGGACTAGCGGGGGAGACCCAGTACTTC,CASSPGLAGETQYF
TRBV3-1,TRBD1,.,12,TRBJ1-1,TGTGCCAGCAGCCTCAGACAGGGCCAAGCTTTCTTT,CASSLRQGQAFF
TRBV20-1,TRBD2,.,13,TRBJ2-1,TGCAGTGCTAGAACTAGCGGGCCCTCTGAGCAGTTCTTC,CSARTSGPSEQFF
TRBV20-1,TRBD1,.,15,TRBJ1-2,TGCAGTGCTAGGGGCACAGGGGGCGGTGGAGAAGGCTACACCTTC,CSARGTGGGGEGYTF
TRBV5-4,.,.,16,TRBJ2-1,TGTGCCAGCAGCTTGGAGGGCAGGGCACCTTTCGGTGAGCAGTTCTTC,CASSLEGRAPFGEQFF
TRBV3-1,TRBD1,.,18,TRBJ2-3,TGTGCCAGCAGCCAAGAAATTCTAGGGGGCGCAGGACCAGATACGCAGTATTTT,CASSQEILGGAGPDTQYF
TRBV27,.,.,15,TRBJ2-3,TGTGCCAGCAGTTTATCTCCGACCGGATCTGATACGCAGTATTTT,CASSLSPTGSDTQYF
TRBV19,.,.,13,TRBJ1-1,TGTGCCAGTAGCAGCCGGGAGAACACTGAAGCTTTCTTT,CASSSRENTEAFF
TRBV2,.,.,15,TRBJ2-1,TGTGCCAGCAGAGCCGGACAGTGGGGTTACGCTGAGCAGTTCTTC,CASRAGQWGYAEQFF
TRBV5-1,.,.,15,TRBJ2-2,TGCGCCAGCAGCTCACGGGACACCAACACCGGGGAGCTGTTTTTT,CASSSRDTNTGELFF
TRBV12-3/TRBV12-4,TRBD1,.,13,TRBJ2-3,TGTGCCAGCAGTTTAACCTCCGGGACAGAGCAGTATTTT,CASSLTSGTEQYF
TRBV12-3/TRBV12-4,.,.,12,TRBJ1-2,TGTGCCAGCAGTTTTCAGGGGTTAGGCTACACCTTC,CASSFQGLGYTF